The 2 T cell receptor beta chains in this list originate from one sample, sequenced in a study of cytomegalovirus exposure and HLA in healthy donors (dated by TCRdb to about 2017). Libraries were built with the immunoSEQ multiplex PCR assay. The multiplex PCR relied on a mix of 60 forward primers for TCR Vbeta segments and 13 reverse primers for TCR Jbeta segments. The immuneACCESS repertoire file appears here via TCRdb, limited to in-frame rearrangements. These files lack a portion of the clones; in checked studies, under half of the deficit traces to unresolved V genes, and the cause of the others is not known. The table held for this sample gives around 210,000 clones. The top ten clonotypes cover 1.1% of the sample. The material sequenced was PBMCs. These receptors were taken from a girl aged 2-10 years in good health and CMV-seropositive.

V gene TRBV5-1 combines with J gene TRBJ2-2, with TRBD2 matching 13 bases. This CDR3 is 20 amino acids long. The J segment lost 0 bases and the V segment lost 4 bases, leaving 12 bases of the junction unmatched. Germline CDR1 SGHRS, CDR2 YFSETQ. The CDR3 nucleotides read TGCGCCAGCAGCCCTACCGTGTGGACTAGCGGGAGCGCGAACACCGGGGAGCTGTTTTTT. This gives the protein CASSPTVWTSGSANTGELFF.

This sequence joins TRBV18 and TRBJ2-2; D might be TRBD2 (5 bases). This CDR3 is built from 16 residues. V shed 0 bases and J shed 1 base, with 9 bases lying between them. Per the germline V gene, CDR1 is KGHSH and CDR2 is LQKENI. The CDR3 DNA reads TGTGCCAGCTCACCACCCTTCGGGGTGAACACCGGGGAGCTGTTTTTT. Protein product: CASSPPFGVNTGELFF.